The source of this T cell receptor (beta chain) is a study of vaccination and CD4 T cells after COVID-19. V was trimmed by 0 bases and J by 7 bases, leaving 13 bases between them. Germline CDR1 and CDR2: ENHRY and SYGVKD. There are 14 residues in the CDR3. Worth noting for this clonotype: The antigen is undetermined.

Treatment specified: approximately nine-day PBMC culture with coronavirus spike peptide pools or control peptides (ViraFEST assay). At the Johns Hopkins FTIC core, DNA taken from cultured CD4+ T cells was sequenced by way of the Oncomine TCR Beta short-read assay. TCRdb fed the PCR reads into MiXCR, producing one record per CDR3 protein. The data hold around 8,100 distinct CDR3 sequences, with over 20% observed a single time. The sample was CD4+ T cells from blood, cultured in vitro, taken after SARS-CoV-2 vaccination. This sequence was found in a human donor who had recovered from COVID-19. This chain uses TRBV10-3 with TRBJ2-7; D unresolved. CDR3 bases: TGTGCCATCAGTGAGTCGCGACAAATAAATGAGCAGTACTTC. Protein sequence: CAISESRQINEQYF.